This TCR beta chain was recorded in a study of cytomegalovirus exposure and HLA in healthy donors (dated by TCRdb to about 2017). Some background on the complete study: An earlier analysis of fewer than 750 of the donors reported 250 to 350 Gb of sequence data and about 120 million unique TCR beta sequences obtained from around 190 million T cells. All discovery cohort repertoires had been generated on a single sequencing platform. The study aimed to test whether cataloging public T cell receptors could reveal signatures of past pathogen exposure. High-throughput TCR immunosequencing, statistical association of individual TCRs with disease status, and machine learning were combined to predict cytomegalovirus infection status. An early release covering approximately 600 HLA-typed donors comprised approximately 300 gigabases of sequencing data and tens of millions of unique TCR sequences. Typing coverage varied by locus: roughly 620-630 donors for A, B, C, DRB1 and DQB1; some 520 for DQA1; about 600 for DPA1; approximately 450 for DPB1. Besides the first cohort of approximately 710 subjects, a separate validation cohort made up of some 110 different subjects was used. The study used immunosequencing to profile the T cell repertoires of approximately 630 subjects and linked those repertoires to cytomegalovirus serostatus. Rather than drawing on any new phenotypic data, the later analysis identified candidate immune exposures from TCR beta sequences and the way those sequences occurred across donors. Class I and class II HLA loci were covered by the typing at four-digit resolution. Alongside the repertoire data, information on donor age, sex, ethnicity and CMV serostatus was compiled. A later genetic analysis used genome-wide SNP genotypes for about 60% of the roughly 700 donors, treating that subset as a discovery cohort. Four to six DR-DQ haplotypes were handled as single units for association and clustering, since linkage in the cohort was strong. In an earlier analysis of roughly 580 of the donors, high-throughput TCR beta sequencing was used to judge whether each TCR beta V gene segment behaved as functional or pseudogenic. Of the 300 to 450 genotyped donors, about 80% fell in the genetic ancestry cluster associated with self-reported Caucasian donors. To study patterns of TCR occurrence, a later analysis re-analyzed previously published TCR beta repertoires from 700 or so donors and added high-resolution HLA genotyping. Across 300 to 400 genotyped donors of the cohort, an average of about 220,000 unique TCR beta nucleotide sequences per donor were sequenced, and around 19% of those sequences were non-productive.

Comments on this clone: This receptor's antigen is unknown. The sample holds no much larger clone one base away, and base qualities are not on file.

Per the germline V gene, SGHTS is the CDR1 and YDEGEE is the CDR2. V and J are trimmed by 2 bases and 2 bases, and the gene matches miss 2 bases of the junction. CDR3 length: 15 amino acids, cysteine to phenylalanine. CDR3 DNA is the only sequence kept; it has 45 bases, read in frame from the first base. Broader findings and caveats from the paper: Correlated functional status among segregating V segments might reflect linkage disequilibrium, but an unknown experimental factor could not be ruled out. Specific HLA alleles were associated with 15,000 to 20,000 TCR beta sequences at a false discovery rate of 0.05 in a later analysis. According to a later analysis, most CMV-associated TCR beta chains appeared to be HLA-restricted, and the HLA associations seemed to be driven largely by CMV exposure. Some IMGT-functional V segments, including TRBV6-2 and TRBV6-3, could not be distinguished by the 87-base-pair reads and were therefore excluded. A further reported finding was that TCR beta sequences accurately predicted the HLA-A and HLA-B alleles for most subjects in the first cohort. A cluster of highly shared sequence variants was judged likely to be a technical artifact of the sequencing pipeline. Most TCR sequences were seen in very few donors, while some public TCRs were found in many individuals. Compared with the roughly 700-donor mean, donors in an Asian-associated ancestry cluster had fewer N-insertions in productive TCRs, according to a later genetic analysis. A total of 164 TCR beta chains were listed by the study as associated with cytomegalovirus. This cohort had only TCR beta chains sequenced, and the lack of alpha or paired-chain data limited which features could be detected. In a later analysis, several top co-occurrence clusters were reported to appear linked to parvovirus B19, influenza, CMV and Epstein-Barr virus. The only immune exposure information available for the cohort was CMV serostatus. In a later genetic analysis, a missense DCLRE1C variant was associated with V-gene and J-gene trimming of TCR beta chains, and the association was replicated in an independent cohort. HLA typing was unavailable for some donors at each locus, so association tests used only the typed subset. In a later analysis, HLA-associated TCR beta chains showed more clonal expansion and lower generation probabilities than non-associated chains that were equally common. Because counts were too low, some 16 rarely observed V segments, including chromosome 9 orphons, were excluded from the earlier analysis of a few hundred of the donors. When HLA alleles, especially DR and DQ, strongly co-occurred, TCR associations were difficult to assign to individual alleles. A later analysis found that TCR association rates varied across HLA loci, with DRB1 alleles showing the most associated TCRs and HLA-C alleles the fewest. Cytomegalovirus status was reported to be diagnosed by the classifier with high specificity and sensitivity in both the original and validation cohorts. A few of the identified cytomegalovirus-associated TCR beta chains were confirmed in vitro to be specific for cytomegalovirus antigens. Roughly uniform sequencing depth across donors was assumed in presence/absence analyses, although this assumption may not hold. An earlier analysis of 450 to 750 of the donors showed that most TCR beta V segments appeared in productive rearrangements either about 87% or about 30% of the time, which broadly matched IMGT annotations. It was suggested by the authors that the approach could potentially be generalized to other disease states and immunological phenotypes.

The cohort consisted of 670 or so healthy bone marrow donors. Cohort members were all nominally healthy when sampled, although unrecorded immune exposures were likely present. The donor tested CMV seronegative and was one of the 352 seronegative cohort members. Every donor gave a peripheral blood sample, and the peripheral blood mononuclear cells from that sample were used for TCR beta sequencing. The Qiagen DNeasy Blood Extraction Kit was used to extract genomic DNA from the blood cell samples. Libraries were prepared through the immunoSEQ multiplex PCR assay. The multiplex PCR relied on a mix of 60 forward primers for TCR Vbeta segments and 13 reverse primers for TCR Jbeta segments. A multiplex PCR assay on genomic DNA amplified the CDR3 region of rearranged TCR beta genes. The amplified TCR beta libraries were sequenced on the Illumina HiSeq System as 87-base-pair reads. On the study's bioinformatics: In a later analysis, roughly 80 million unique TCR beta chains were counted across the roughly 670 repertoires, and roughly 10 million of these chains were shared by at least two donors. A nearest-neighbor algorithm error-corrected the raw reads and collapsed the reads into unique sequences, merging closely related sequences to remove PCR and sequencing errors. Alignment of CDR3 sequences to IMGT reference sequences was used to assign V, D and J gene segments. For a sequence to be retained, a match of at least six nucleotides to both a V gene segment and a J gene segment was required. Rearrangements were called productive when the CDR3 lacked stop codons and stayed in frame with V and J; all others were non-productive. CDR3 was defined according to IMGT convention as the region running from the second conserved V-encoded cysteine to the conserved J-encoded phenylalanine. Sequences without an unambiguous match to a single V gene segment were excluded from the earlier analysis of 450 to 750 of the donors. In an earlier analysis of 587 of the donors, a V segment was called functional when productive rearrangements were above 56.7%, and segregating when the standard deviation between donors exceeded 5%. To diagnose cytomegalovirus status from the catalog of TCR beta chain sequences, a statistical classification framework was built. In a later analysis, V and J genes were assigned by comparing TCR nucleotide sequences against IMGT/GENE-DB human TR gene sequences. The TCRdist pipeline was used in a later analysis to assign CDR3 sequences and most-parsimonious VDJ recombination scenarios. A later analysis defined each TCR beta chain by its CDR3 amino acid sequence plus V-gene family, and excluded reads lacking a unique V-gene family. In a later analysis, a few hundred highly shared, low-generation-probability nucleotide sequences were removed to address suspected cross-contamination and a sequencing artifact. In a later analysis, a clonal expansion index for each public chain was calculated from normalized within-repertoire ranks of inferred template counts. A later analysis computed generation probabilities with a VDJ recombination model fitted to out-of-frame rearrangements, and checked the results against IGoR. In a later analysis, TCR-TCR, TCR-HLA and TCR-CMV co-occurrence was scored with hypergeometric tests, and a repertoire-size bias correction was applied to TCR pairs. A later analysis estimated false discovery rates by permuting HLA or CMV assignments 20 times. In a later analysis, co-occurring TCRs were grouped with DBSCAN, and TCRdist sequence similarity was added when clustering was performed within HLA-allele-positive subsets. Repertoires with fewer than 30,000 or more than 120,000 public chains were left out of co-occurrence clustering, as were four to six repertoires with anomalous nucleotide sharing. TCRdb took this table from immuneACCESS and kept in-frame rearrangements with V and J called. Such tables lack part of the clones; where checked against another copy, unresolved V genes explain under half of the gap, and the rest is unexplained. D and trimming were read from the DNA, whereas the V and J calls and clone size are those reported in that table. A total of approximately 190,000 clones appear in this sample, 75% to 85% of them only once. In total, the top ten clones hold 0.7% to 0.95% of the sample.

This receptor was identified in a young woman in good health and CMV-seronegative. The receptor chain draws on TRBV5-8 and TRBJ1-3, and TRBD1 matches 9 of the central bases. Sequences were obtained from PBMCs. The bases are TGTGCCAGCAGCTTCCGGGACAGGGCTGGAAACACCATATATTTT. Translated, this is CASSFRDRAGNTIYF.